A selection of T cell receptor beta chains follows, all from one sample in a study of a mutant IDH1 vaccine in newly diagnosed glioma. Repertoires were generated with immunoSEQ multiplex PCR, while TCRdb's copy carries only in-frame clones and drops some. The repertoire consists of tens of thousands of clones, with about 74% occurring once and the leading ten covering less than 2%. The sample consisted of PBMCs, taken from a glioma patient treated with radiotherapy, temozolomide or both. The receptors were gathered from a middle-aged woman with glioma. Both conserved end residues are part of each CDR3. D genes are given only for firm matches. Rows may omit the clone size; those that give it use once, few, many or a size class.

j_call d_call clone_size v_call cdr3_aa cdr3_nt
TRBJ1-4 . . TRBV6-1 CASSLYRGANEKLFF TGTGCCAGCAGTCTTTACCGCGGGGCTAATGAAAAACTGTTTTTT
TRBJ2-2 TRBD2 . TRBV7-6 CASSLVAGGARGATGELFF TGTGCCAGCAGCTTAGTCGCGGGGGGGGCAAGAGGTGCCACCGGGGAGCTGTTTTTT
TRBJ2-7 TRBD1 . TRBV29-1 CSVPLRTGGDEQYF TGCAGCGTCCCCCTCAGGACAGGGGGCGACGAGCAGTACTTC
TRBJ1-3 . . TRBV2 CASSDQSSGNTIYF TGTGCCAGCAGTGATCAGAGCTCTGGAAACACCATATATTTT
TRBJ1-6 . . TRBV5-1 CASSLAPGWDSPLHF TGCGCCAGCAGCTTGGCCCCGGGGTGGGATTCACCCCTCCACTTT
TRBJ1-2 . . TRBV5-6 CASSTLDPQERGYTF TGTGCCAGCAGCACCCTGGACCCGCAAGAGCGCGGCTACACCTTC
TRBJ1-6 . . TRBV30 CAWNVQATTSLHF TGTGCCTGGAATGTTCAGGCGACCACGTCCCTCCACTTT
TRBJ2-5 TRBD2 . TRBV9 CASSVDPPSGVETQYF TGTGCCAGCAGCGTAGACCCCCCTAGCGGGGTAGAGACCCAGTACTTC
TRBJ2-3 TRBD2 . TRBV7-8 CASSLGLAETQYF TGTGCCAGCAGCTTGGGACTAGCGGAGACGCAGTATTTT
TRBJ1-6 TRBD1 . TRBV6-5 CASRPRDREISPLHF TGTGCCAGCAGACCCCGGGACAGGGAAATTTCACCCCTCCACTTT
TRBJ2-7 . once TRBV30 CAWTLRGEQYF TGTGCCTGGACCCTTCGTGGCGAGCAGTACTTC
TRBJ1-3 . few TRBV25-1 CASSGEQGLSGNTIYF TGTGCCAGCAGTGGGGAACAGGGACTCTCTGGAAACACCATATATTTT
TRBJ2-5 . . TRBV4-2 CASSQGYGGEETQYF TGTGCCAGCAGCCAAGGCTACGGGGGTGAAGAGACCCAGTACTTC
TRBJ2-7 TRBD1 . TRBV19 CASSIAHEGTVSYEQYF TGTGCCAGTAGTATAGCGCACGAAGGGACAGTTAGCTACGAGCAGTACTTC
TRBJ2-7 . . TRBV19 CASSIGGVTYEQYF TGTGCCAGTAGTATAGGGGGCGTAACCTACGAGCAGTACTTC
TRBJ2-7 . few TRBV7-3 CASSRDGSYEQYF TGTGCCAGCAGCCGGGATGGGTCCTACGAGCAGTACTTC
TRBJ2-7 . . TRBV5-4 CASSSPTGKYEQYF TGTGCCAGCAGCTCCCCAACAGGAAAATACGAGCAGTACTTC
TRBJ1-1 TRBD1 . TRBV5-5 CASSSIAGTVNTEAFF TGTGCCAGCAGCTCAATAGCCGGGACAGTGAACACTGAAGCTTTCTTT
TRBJ1-2 TRBD1 . TRBV28 CASIRGQGSGYTF TGTGCCAGCATTCGGGGACAGGGTTCCGGCTACACCTTC
TRBJ2-7 . . TRBV10-3 CAISEGTTASYEQYF TGTGCCATCAGTGAGGGGACAACTGCCTCCTACGAGCAGTACTTC
TRBJ1-5 . . TRBV12-5 CASALFGPQHF TGTGCTAGTGCCCTCTTCGGGCCCCAGCATTTT
TRBJ1-2 . . TRBV7-2 CASSPSGTLNYGYTF TGTGCCAGCAGCCCGTCCGGCACCCTGAACTATGGCTACACCTTC
TRBJ2-2 TRBD2 . TRBV19 CASSIGWGGSTGELFF TGTGCCAGTAGTATAGGATGGGGGGGGAGCACCGGGGAGCTGTTTTTT
TRBJ2-7 TRBD1 once TRBV5-1 CASSLAPGQGAYEQYF TGCGCCAGCAGCTTGGCACCAGGACAGGGCGCCTACGAGCAGTACTTC
TRBJ1-5 . . TRBV2 CASSQGNNNQPQHF TGTGCCAGCAGTCAAGGGAATAACAATCAGCCCCAGCATTTT
TRBJ2-1 TRBD2 . TRBV5-1 CASSPRLTSGGAGEQFF TGCGCCAGCAGCCCCCGCCTGACTAGCGGGGGGGCCGGTGAGCAGTTCTTC
TRBJ1-1 . few TRBV30 CAWRTGRLNTEAFF TGTGCCTGGAGGACTGGACGGTTGAACACTGAAGCTTTCTTT
TRBJ2-1 TRBD2 . TRBV10-2 CASKDLSGGANEQFF TGCGCCAGCAAAGACCTTAGCGGGGGGGCCAATGAGCAGTTCTTC
TRBJ2-1 . . TRBV7-2 CASSTQANEQFF TGTGCCAGCAGCACTCAGGCTAATGAGCAGTTCTTC
TRBJ1-1 . once TRBV6-1 CASRSLGGTEAFF TGTGCCAGCAGATCGCTGGGGGGCACTGAAGCTTTCTTT
TRBJ2-1 TRBD2 once TRBV19 CATSGLAGNNEQFF TGTGCCACCTCGGGACTAGCGGGAAACAATGAGCAGTTCTTC
TRBJ1-5 . few TRBV30 CAWSAGPRIFQHF TGTGCCTGGAGTGCTGGCCCTCGGATCTTCCAGCATTTT
TRBJ2-5 . . TRBV7-2 CASSFQRGETQYF TGTGCCAGCAGCTTCCAGCGAGGAGAGACCCAGTACTTC
TRBJ2-1 TRBD2 . TRBV6-4 CASSVSGGANEQFF TGTGCCAGCAGTGTTAGCGGGGGGGCCAATGAGCAGTTCTTC
TRBJ1-5 . few TRBV7-2 CASSYDNNQPQHF TGTGCCAGCAGCTACGACAACAATCAGCCCCAGCATTTT
TRBJ2-3 . . TRBV6-4 CASSERSYTDTQYF TGTGCCAGCAGTGAACGGTCCTACACAGATACGCAGTATTTT
TRBJ2-5 . . TRBV14 CASSAGFGYETQYF TGTGCCAGCAGTGCAGGGTTCGGGTATGAGACCCAGTACTTC
TRBJ1-4 . few TRBV2 CASSEALRFNEKLFF TGTGCCAGCAGTGAAGCGCTCAGGTTCAATGAAAAACTGTTTTTT
TRBJ2-7 TRBD1 . TRBV2 CASSEASVRGGQGVIRYF TGTGCCAGCAGTGAAGCAAGCGTAAGGGGGGGACAGGGGGTTATAAGGTACTTC
TRBJ1-5 . . TRBV5-6 CASSLGGRGNQPQHF TGTGCCAGCAGCTTAGGTGGGAGAGGCAATCAGCCCCAGCATTTT
TRBJ1-5 . few TRBV7-2 CASSLTGGNQPQHF TGTGCCAGCAGCTTAACCGGTGGCAATCAGCCCCAGCATTTT
TRBJ2-1 . . TRBV2 CASSVEGPINEQFF TGTGCCAGCAGTGTGGAGGGGCCCATCAATGAGCAGTTCTTC
TRBJ1-1 TRBD1 once TRBV15 CATSRRDRANTEAFF TGTGCCACCAGCCGCCGGGACAGGGCCAACACTGAAGCTTTCTTT
TRBJ1-5 . . TRBV27 CASGSTGPQRPQHF TGTGCCAGCGGATCGACAGGACCTCAACGGCCCCAGCATTTT
TRBJ2-7 . . TRBV5-3 CARSLKGTGSYEQYF TGTGCCAGAAGCCTTAAAGGGACGGGGTCCTACGAGCAGTACTTC
TRBJ1-1 . . TRBV29-1 CSIPTGTQNTEAFF TGCAGTATTCCTACGGGGACACAGAACACTGAAGCTTTCTTT
TRBJ1-1 . . TRBV5-1 CASSLYQMNTEAFF TGCGCCAGCAGCTTATACCAGATGAACACTGAAGCTTTCTTT
TRBJ1-1 . medium-sized TRBV19 CASSIEDTSRAFF TGTGCCAGTAGTATAGAGGACACTAGTAGGGCTTTCTTT
TRBJ1-1 . . TRBV6-5 CASSSGSNTEAFF TGTGCCAGCAGTTCCGGATCGAACACTGAAGCTTTCTTT
TRBJ1-2 . . TRBV2 CASSHEGNVYGYTF TGTGCCAGCAGTCACGAGGGCAACGTATATGGCTACACCTTC
TRBJ2-1 . . TRBV4-3 CASSQEGARHNEQFF TGCGCCAGCAGCCAAGAGGGAGCCAGACACAATGAGCAGTTCTTC
TRBJ1-1 . . TRBV9 CASSLGGGTEAFF TGTGCCAGCAGCCTCGGAGGGGGCACTGAAGCTTTCTTT
TRBJ1-6 TRBD1 . TRBV14 CASSQLRQGPSAGTYNSPLHF TGTGCCAGCAGCCAATTAAGACAGGGGCCGAGCGCCGGAACCTATAATTCACCCCTCCACTTT
TRBJ1-2 . . TRBV4-3 CASSHQGNYGYTF TGCGCCAGCAGCCACCAGGGGAACTATGGCTACACCTTC
TRBJ2-3 TRBD1 . TRBV5-1 CASSSGQGTDTQYF TGCGCCAGCAGCTCCGGACAGGGCACAGATACGCAGTATTTT
TRBJ1-2 . . TRBV25-1 CASSELRDNNYGYTF TGTGCCAGCAGTGAGCTGCGGGACAATAACTATGGCTACACCTTC
TRBJ1-1 . . TRBV27 CASSFRGLAFF TGTGCCAGCAGTTTTAGGGGCCTCGCTTTCTTT
TRBJ1-1 . few TRBV5-1 CASSLNGGNTEAFF TGCGCCAGCAGCTTGAACGGGGGGAACACTGAAGCTTTCTTT
TRBJ1-1 . . TRBV10-2 CASSESTGDYTEAFF TGCGCCAGCAGTGAGTCGACTGGTGACTACACTGAAGCTTTCTTT